This T cell receptor beta chain was profiled in a study of cytomegalovirus exposure and HLA in healthy donors. As for the study in general: In terms of ancestry, the Caucasian-associated cluster contained 75% to 90% of the roughly 400 genotyped donors. Study observations and caveats: Upon later analysis, HLA-associated TCR beta chains proved more clonally expanded than other, equally common chains. An analysis was carried out later, and it reportedly showed fewer N-insertions in an Asian-associated ancestry cluster than the roughly 700-donor mean.

As concerns this clone: Its antigen is not identified.

It was with 60 Vbeta and 13 Jbeta primers that the PCR ran. TCRdb's copy holds only in-frame clones and misses some; the assay was immunoSEQ multiplex PCR. Of roughly 120,000 clones listed, around 80% are singletons. CDR3 length: 15 amino acids. Germline CDR1 and CDR2: SGHRS and YFSETQ. Unmatched junction bases numbered 2, after V lost 4 bases and J lost 0 bases. Specimen: PBMCs. The clonotype was recovered from a woman in her 30s in good health and CMV-seronegative. This sequence joins TRBV5-1 and TRBJ2-2, with 8 bases that match TRBD1. CDR3 nucleotides: TGCGCCAGCAGCCCGGGACAGGCGAACACCGGGGAGCTGTTTTTT. Its translation is CASSPGQANTGELFF.